This T cell receptor beta chain was obtained from a study of blood T cell repertoires in COVID-19. Study context: There were acute and convalescent COVID-19 samples, and they came from the United States, Italy and Spain. PBMCs, B-cell-depleted T cells, or T cells provided the cDNA or gDNA that made up the material.

Here immunoSEQ multiplex PCR was the method, and the copy in TCRdb shows in-frame clones only, minus some. Of roughly 39,000 clones listed, 80% to 90% were seen once; the top ten hold 7% to 9%. CDR1 is SGHRS and CDR2 is YFSETQ in the germline V gene. V was pared by 2 bases and J by 1 base, with 7 bases between. This CDR3 contains 15 residues. V usage is TRBV5-1 and J usage is TRBJ2-6; perhaps TRBD2 as D (5 bases). The sample was peripheral blood. The sequence derives from a woman in her 70s with acute or convalescent COVID-19. The CDR3 DNA reads TGCGCCAGCAGCTTACAGCGGTCTGGGGCCAACGTCCTGACTTTC. Translated: CASSLQRSGANVLTF.